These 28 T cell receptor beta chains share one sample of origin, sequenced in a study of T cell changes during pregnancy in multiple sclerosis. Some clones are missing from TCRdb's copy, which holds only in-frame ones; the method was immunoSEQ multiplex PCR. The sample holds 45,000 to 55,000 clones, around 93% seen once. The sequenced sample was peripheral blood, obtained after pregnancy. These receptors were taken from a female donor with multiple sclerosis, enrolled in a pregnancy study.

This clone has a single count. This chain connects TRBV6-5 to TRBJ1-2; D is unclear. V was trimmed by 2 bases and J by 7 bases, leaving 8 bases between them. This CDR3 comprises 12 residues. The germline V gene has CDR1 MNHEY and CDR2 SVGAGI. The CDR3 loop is CASSYGGSGYTF. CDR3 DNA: TGTGCCAGCAGTTACGGTGGCTCTGGCTACACCTTC.

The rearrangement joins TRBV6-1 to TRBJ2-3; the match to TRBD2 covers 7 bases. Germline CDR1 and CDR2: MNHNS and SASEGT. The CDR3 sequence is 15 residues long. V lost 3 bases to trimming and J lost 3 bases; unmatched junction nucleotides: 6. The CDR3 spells CASSDQRGWTDTQYF. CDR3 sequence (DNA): TGTGCCAGCAGTGACCAGCGGGGATGGACAGATACGCAGTATTTT.

The CDR3 is CASSVGEGWGNTEAFF. The CDR3 nucleotides read TGTGCCAGCAGCGTAGGGGAGGGTTGGGGGAACACTGAAGCTTTCTTT. This chain connects TRBV9 to TRBJ1-1; D is unresolved. This CDR3 contains 16 residues. Germline V gene lookup returns CDR1 SGDLS and CDR2 YYNGEE. Trimming removed 0 bases from V and 1 base from J, with 13 bases in between.

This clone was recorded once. In DNA form, the CDR3 reads TGTGCCAGCAGCCCGGACCTATCGGGGGAAAAACTGTTTTTT. It yields the protein CASSPDLSGEKLFF. The chain carries TRBV4-2 and TRBJ1-4; D gene unclear. CDR3 length: 14 residues. The germline CDR1 and CDR2 sequences are LGHNA and YNFKEQ. V dropped 4 bases and J dropped 8 bases, with 14 bases sitting between them.

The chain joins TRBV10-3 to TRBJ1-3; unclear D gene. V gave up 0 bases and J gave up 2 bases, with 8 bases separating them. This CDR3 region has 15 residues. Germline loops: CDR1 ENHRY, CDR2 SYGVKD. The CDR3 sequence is CAISESRVAGNTIYF. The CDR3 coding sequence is TGTGCCATCAGTGAGTCCCGCGTGGCTGGAAACACCATATATTTT.

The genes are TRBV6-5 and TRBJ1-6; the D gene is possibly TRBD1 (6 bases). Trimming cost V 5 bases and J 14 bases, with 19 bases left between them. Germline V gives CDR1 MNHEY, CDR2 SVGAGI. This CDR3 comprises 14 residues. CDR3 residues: CASSLNQRDTTLHF. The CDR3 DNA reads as TGTGCCAGCAGTCTTAATCAGCGGGACACCACCCTCCACTTT.

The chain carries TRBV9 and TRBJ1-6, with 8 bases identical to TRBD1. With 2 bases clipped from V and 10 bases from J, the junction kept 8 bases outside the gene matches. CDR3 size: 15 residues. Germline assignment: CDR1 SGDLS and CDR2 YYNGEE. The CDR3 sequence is CASSVTDRGGSPLHF. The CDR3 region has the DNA TGTGCCAGCAGCGTCACCGACAGGGGAGGCTCACCCCTCCACTTT.

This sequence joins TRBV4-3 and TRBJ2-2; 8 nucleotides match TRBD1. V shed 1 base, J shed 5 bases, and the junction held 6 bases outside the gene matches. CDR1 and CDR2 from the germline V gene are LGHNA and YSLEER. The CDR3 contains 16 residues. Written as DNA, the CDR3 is TGCGCCAGCAGCCAAGGACAGGGGTGGTATACCGGGGAGCTGTTTTTT. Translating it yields CASSQGQGWYTGELFF.

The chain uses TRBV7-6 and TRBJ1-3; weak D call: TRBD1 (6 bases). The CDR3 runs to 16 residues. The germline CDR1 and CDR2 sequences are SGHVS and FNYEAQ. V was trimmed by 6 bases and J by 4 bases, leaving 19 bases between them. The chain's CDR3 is CASSLRGGPSGNTIYF. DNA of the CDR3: TGTGCCAGCAGTCTTAGGGGGGGCCCGTCCGGAAACACCATATATTTT.

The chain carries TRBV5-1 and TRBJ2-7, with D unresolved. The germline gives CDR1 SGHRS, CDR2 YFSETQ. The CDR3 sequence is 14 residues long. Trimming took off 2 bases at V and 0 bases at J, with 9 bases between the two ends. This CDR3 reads CASSFQQDSYEQYF. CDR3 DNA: TGCGCCAGCAGCTTTCAGCAGGACTCCTACGAGCAGTACTTC.

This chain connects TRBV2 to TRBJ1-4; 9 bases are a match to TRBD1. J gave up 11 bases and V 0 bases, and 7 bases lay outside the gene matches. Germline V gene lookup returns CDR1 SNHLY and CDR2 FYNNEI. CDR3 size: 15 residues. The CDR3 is CASSEAGTGLGKLFF. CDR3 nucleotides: TGTGCCAGCAGTGAAGCTGGGACAGGGCTTGGTAAACTGTTTTTT.

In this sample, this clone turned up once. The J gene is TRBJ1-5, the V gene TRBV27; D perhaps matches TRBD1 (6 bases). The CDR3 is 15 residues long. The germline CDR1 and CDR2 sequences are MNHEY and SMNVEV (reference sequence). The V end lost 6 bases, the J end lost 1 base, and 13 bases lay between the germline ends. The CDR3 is CASRQQGLSNQPQHF. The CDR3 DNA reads TGTGCCAGCAGACAACAGGGCTTAAGCAATCAGCCCCAGCATTTT.

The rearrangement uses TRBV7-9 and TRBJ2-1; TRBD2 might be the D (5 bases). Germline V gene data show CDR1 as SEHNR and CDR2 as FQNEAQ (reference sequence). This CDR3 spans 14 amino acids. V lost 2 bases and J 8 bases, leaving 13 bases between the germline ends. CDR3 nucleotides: TGTGCCAGCAGCTTAAGTCCGGGGATGGATGAGCAGTTCTTC. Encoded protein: CASSLSPGMDEQFF.

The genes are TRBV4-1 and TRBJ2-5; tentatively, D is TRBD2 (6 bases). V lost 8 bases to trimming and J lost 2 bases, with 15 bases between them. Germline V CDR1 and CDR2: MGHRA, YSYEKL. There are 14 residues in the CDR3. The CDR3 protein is CASGPVGGQETQYF. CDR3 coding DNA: TGCGCCAGCGGTCCTGTGGGGGGTCAAGAGACCCAGTACTTC.

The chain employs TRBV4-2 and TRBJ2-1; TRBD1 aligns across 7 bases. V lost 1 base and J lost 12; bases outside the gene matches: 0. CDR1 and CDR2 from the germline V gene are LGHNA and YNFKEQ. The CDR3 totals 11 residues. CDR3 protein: CASSQGTGQFF. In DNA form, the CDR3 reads TGTGCCAGCAGCCAAGGGACAGGGCAGTTCTTC.

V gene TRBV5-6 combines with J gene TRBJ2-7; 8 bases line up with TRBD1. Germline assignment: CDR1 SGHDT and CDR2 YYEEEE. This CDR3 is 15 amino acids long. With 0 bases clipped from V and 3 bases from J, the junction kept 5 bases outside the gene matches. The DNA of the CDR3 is TGTGCCAGCAGCTTGGTGGCAGGGGGCTACTACGAGCAGTACTTC. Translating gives CASSLVAGGYYEQYF.

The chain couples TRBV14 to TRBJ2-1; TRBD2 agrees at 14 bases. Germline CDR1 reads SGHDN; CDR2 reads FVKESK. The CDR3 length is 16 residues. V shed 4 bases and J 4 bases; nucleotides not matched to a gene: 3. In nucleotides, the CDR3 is TGTGCCAGCAGCCGGACTAGCGGGGGGATATACAATGAGCAGTTCTTC. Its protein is CASSRTSGGIYNEQFF.

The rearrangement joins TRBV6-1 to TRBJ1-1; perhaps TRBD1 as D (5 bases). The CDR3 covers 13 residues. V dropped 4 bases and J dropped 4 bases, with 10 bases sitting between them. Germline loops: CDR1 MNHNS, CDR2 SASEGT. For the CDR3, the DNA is TGTGCCAGCAGTGTGGGTCAGGGCACTGAAGCTTTCTTT. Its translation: CASSVGQGTEAFF.

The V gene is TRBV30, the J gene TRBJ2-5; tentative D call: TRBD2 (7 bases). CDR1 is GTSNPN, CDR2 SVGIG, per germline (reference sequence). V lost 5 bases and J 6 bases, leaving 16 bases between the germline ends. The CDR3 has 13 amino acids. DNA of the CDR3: TGTGCCTGGGGGGGGGCTTGGGGTCAGACCCAGTACTTC. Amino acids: CAWGGAWGQTQYF.

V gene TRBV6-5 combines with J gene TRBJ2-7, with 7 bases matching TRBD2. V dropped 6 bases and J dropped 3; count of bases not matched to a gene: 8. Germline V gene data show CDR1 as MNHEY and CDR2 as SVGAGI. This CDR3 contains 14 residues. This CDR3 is CASRNGGVYYEQYF. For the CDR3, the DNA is TGTGCCAGCAGAAATGGGGGGGTCTACTACGAGCAGTACTTC.

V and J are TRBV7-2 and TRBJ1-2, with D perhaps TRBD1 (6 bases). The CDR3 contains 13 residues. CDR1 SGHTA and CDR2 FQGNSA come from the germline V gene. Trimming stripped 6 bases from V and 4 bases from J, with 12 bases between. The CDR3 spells CASSRQVGYGYTF. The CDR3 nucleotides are TGTGCCAGCAGTCGACAGGTCGGCTATGGCTACACCTTC.

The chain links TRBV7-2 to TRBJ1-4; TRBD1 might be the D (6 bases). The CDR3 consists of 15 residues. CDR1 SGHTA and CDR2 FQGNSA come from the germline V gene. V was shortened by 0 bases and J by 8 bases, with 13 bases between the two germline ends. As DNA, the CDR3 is TGTGCCAGCAGCTTAGCGCAGGGGTTGAGGGAAAAACTGTTTTTT. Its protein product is CASSLAQGLREKLFF. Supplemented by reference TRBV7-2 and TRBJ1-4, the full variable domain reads GAGVSQSPSNKVTEKGKDVELRCDPISGHTALYWYRQSLGQGLEFLIYFQGNSAPDKSGLPSDRFSAERTGGSVSTLTIQRTQQEDSAVYLCASSLAQGLREKLFFGSGTQLSVL.

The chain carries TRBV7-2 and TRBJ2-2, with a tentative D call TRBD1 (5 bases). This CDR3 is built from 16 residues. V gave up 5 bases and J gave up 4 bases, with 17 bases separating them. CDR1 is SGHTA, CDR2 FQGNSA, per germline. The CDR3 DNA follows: TGTGCCAGCAGCGCCGGACAAAGGCTCAGCACCGGGGAGCTGTTTTTT. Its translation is CASSAGQRLSTGELFF.

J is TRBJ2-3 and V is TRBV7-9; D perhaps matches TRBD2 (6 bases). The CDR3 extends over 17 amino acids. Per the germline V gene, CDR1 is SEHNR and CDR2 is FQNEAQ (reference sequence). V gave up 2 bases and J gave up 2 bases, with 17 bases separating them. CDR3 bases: TGTGCCAGCAGCTTATTGATCGGGCGGGGCTACACAGATACGCAGTATTTT. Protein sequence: CASSLLIGRGYTDTQYF.

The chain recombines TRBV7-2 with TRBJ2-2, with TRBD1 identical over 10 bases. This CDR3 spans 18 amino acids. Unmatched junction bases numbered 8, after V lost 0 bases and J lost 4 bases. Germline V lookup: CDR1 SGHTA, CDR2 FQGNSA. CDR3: CASSLAIGTGDFTGELFF. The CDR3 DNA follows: TGTGCCAGCAGCTTAGCAATAGGGACAGGGGATTTCACCGGGGAGCTGTTTTTT.

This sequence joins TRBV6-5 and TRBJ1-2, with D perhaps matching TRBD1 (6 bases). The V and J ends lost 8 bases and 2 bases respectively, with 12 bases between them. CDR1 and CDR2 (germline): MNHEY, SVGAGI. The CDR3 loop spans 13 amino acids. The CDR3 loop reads CASAEGQNYGYTF. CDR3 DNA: TGTGCCAGCGCCGAGGGACAAAACTATGGCTACACCTTC.

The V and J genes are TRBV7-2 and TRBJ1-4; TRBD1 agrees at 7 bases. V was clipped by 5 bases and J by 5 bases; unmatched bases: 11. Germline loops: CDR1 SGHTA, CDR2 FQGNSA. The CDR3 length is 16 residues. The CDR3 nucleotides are TGTGCCAGCAGCACCCGACAGGGAGGCATCAATGAAAAACTGTTTTTT. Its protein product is CASSTRQGGINEKLFF.

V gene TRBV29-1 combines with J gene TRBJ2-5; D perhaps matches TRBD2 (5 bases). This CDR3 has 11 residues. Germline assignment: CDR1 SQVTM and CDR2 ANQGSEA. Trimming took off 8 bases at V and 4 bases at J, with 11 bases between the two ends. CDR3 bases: TGCAGCCCGAGGGAAGGAGAGACCCAGTACTTC. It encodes CSPREGETQYF.